This TCR beta chain is from a study of cytomegalovirus exposure and HLA in healthy donors. There were likely unrecorded immune exposures, though donors were nominally healthy when sampled. Notes on the study in general: Information on immune exposure was restricted to one variable (CMV serostatus). Productive rates of about 87% or about 30% were seen for most TCR beta V segments in an earlier analysis. Across donors, sequencing depth was assumed by presence/absence analyses to be roughly uniform.

CDR3 length: 15 amino acids. V trimming: 6 bases; J trimming: 0 bases; junction bases outside the gene matches: 1. CDR1 is MNHEY and CDR2 is SVGAGI in the germline V gene. PCR used 60 Vbeta primers and 13 Jbeta primers. This table comes from immunoSEQ multiplex PCR, and its TCRdb copy is limited to in-frame clones, with some not included. There are under 150,000 clones in the sample; about 80% occur only once, and about 1.2% lies in the top ten. Of note for this clone: The antigen is unknown.

The material sequenced was PBMCs. The TCR comes from a girl aged 2 to 9 in good health and CMV-seronegative. The V and J genes are TRBV6-5 and TRBJ1-6; 8 positions match TRBD1. Written as DNA, the CDR3 is TGTGCCAGCAGAGACAGGGGCTCCTATAATTCACCCCTCCACTTT. This codes for CASRDRGSYNSPLHF.